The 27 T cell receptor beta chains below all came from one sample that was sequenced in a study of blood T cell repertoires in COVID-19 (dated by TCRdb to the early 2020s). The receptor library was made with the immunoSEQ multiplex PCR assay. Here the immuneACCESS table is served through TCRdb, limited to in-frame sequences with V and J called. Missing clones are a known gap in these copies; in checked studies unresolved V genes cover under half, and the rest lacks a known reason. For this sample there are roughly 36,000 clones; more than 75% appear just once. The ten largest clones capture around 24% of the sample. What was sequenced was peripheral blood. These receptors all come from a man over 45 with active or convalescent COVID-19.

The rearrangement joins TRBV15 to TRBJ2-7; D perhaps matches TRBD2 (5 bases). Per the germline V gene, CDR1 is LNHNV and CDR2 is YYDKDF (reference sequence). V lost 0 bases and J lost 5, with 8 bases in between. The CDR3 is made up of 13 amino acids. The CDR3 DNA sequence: TGTGCCACCAGCAGAGATTGGAGGCACGAGCAGTACTTC. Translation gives CATSRDWRHEQYF.

Written as DNA, the CDR3 is TGTGCCAGCAGTGAAAGGGGGCAGGTTAGCAATCAGCCCCAGCATTTT. Amino acids: CASSERGQVSNQPQHF. The chain uses TRBV2 and TRBJ1-5; 7 positions agree with TRBD1. The CDR3 totals 16 residues. With V trimmed by 2 bases and J by 0 bases, 4 bases remained unmatched. Germline-derived CDR1 and CDR2 are SNHLY and FYNNEI.

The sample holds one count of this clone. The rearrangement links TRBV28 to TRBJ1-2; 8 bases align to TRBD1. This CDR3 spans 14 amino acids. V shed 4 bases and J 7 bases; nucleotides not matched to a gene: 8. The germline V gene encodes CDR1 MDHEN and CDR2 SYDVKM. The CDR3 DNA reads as TGTGCCAGCAGTTGGGGGCAGGGGGCATTTGGCTACACCTTC. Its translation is CASSWGQGAFGYTF.

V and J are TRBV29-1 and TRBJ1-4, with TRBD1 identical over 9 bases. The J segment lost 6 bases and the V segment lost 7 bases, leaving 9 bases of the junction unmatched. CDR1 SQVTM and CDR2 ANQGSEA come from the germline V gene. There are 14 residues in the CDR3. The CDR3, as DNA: TGCAGCGCAAAACCCGGGACAGGGTATGAAAAACTGTTTTTT. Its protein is CSAKPGTGYEKLFF.

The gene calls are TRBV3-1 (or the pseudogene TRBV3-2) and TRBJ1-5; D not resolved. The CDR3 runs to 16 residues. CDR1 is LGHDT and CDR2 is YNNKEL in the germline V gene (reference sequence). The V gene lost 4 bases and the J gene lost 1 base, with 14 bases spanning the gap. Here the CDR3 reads CASSRGTGSSNQPQHF. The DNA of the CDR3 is TGTGCCAGCAGCCGAGGAACGGGTTCCAGCAATCAGCCCCAGCATTTT.

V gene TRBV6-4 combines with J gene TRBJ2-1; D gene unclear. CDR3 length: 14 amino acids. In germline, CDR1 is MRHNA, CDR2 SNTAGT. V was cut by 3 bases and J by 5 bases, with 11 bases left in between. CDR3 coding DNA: TGTGCCAGCAGTGAACCGACAAGAAACAATGAGCAGTTCTTC. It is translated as CASSEPTRNNEQFF.

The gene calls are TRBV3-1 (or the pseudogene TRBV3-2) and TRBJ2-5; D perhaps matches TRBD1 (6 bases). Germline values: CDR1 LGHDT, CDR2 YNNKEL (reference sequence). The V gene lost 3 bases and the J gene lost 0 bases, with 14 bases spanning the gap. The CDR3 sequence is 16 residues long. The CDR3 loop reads CASSHTADRYQETQYF. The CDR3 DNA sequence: TGTGCCAGCAGCCACACCGCCGACAGGTACCAAGAGACCCAGTACTTC.

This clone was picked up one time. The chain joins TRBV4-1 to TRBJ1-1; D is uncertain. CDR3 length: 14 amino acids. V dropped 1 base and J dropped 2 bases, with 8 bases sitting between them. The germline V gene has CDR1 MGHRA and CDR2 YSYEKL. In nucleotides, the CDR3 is TGCGCCAGCAGCCAAGCTGGGCTAAACACTGAAGCTTTCTTT. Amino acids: CASSQAGLNTEAFF.

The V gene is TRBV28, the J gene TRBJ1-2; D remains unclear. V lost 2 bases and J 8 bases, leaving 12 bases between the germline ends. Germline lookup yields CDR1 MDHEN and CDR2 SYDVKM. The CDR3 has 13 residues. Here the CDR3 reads CASSLERERGYTF. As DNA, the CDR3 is TGTGCCAGCAGTTTAGAGAGAGAGAGAGGCTACACCTTC.

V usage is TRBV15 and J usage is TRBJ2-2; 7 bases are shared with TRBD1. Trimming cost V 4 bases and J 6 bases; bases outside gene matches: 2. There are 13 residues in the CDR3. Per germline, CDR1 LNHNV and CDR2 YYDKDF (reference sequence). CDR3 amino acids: CATSKGQSGELFF. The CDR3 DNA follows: TGTGCCACCAGCAAGGGACAGTCCGGGGAGCTGTTTTTT.

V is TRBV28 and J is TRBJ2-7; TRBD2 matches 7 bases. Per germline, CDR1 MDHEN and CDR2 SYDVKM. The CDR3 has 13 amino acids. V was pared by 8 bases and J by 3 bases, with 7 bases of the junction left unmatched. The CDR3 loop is CASGRAPSYEQYF. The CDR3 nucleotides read TGTGCCAGCGGGAGGGCACCCAGCTACGAGCAGTACTTC.

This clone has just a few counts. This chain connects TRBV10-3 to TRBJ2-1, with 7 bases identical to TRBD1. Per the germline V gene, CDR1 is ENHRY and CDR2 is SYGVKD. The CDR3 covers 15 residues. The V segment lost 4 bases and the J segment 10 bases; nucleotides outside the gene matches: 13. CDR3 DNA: TGTGCCATCAGTGGTGAGGGGGCAGTGGTGGAAGAGCAGTTCTTC. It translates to CAISGEGAVVEEQFF.

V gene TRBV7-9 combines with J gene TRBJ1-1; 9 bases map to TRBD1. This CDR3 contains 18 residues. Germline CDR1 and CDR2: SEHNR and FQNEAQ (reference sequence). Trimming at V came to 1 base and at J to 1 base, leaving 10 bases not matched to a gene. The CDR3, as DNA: TGTGCCAGCAGCTTAGAACTTTACACGGACAGGGGGAACACTGAAGCTTTCTTT. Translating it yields CASSLELYTDRGNTEAFF.

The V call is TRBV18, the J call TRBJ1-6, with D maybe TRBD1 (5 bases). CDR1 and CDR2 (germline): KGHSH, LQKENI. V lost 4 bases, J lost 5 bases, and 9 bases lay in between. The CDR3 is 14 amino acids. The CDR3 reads CASSRDRDNSPLHF. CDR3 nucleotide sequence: TGTGCCAGCTCACGCGACAGAGATAATTCACCCCTCCACTTT.

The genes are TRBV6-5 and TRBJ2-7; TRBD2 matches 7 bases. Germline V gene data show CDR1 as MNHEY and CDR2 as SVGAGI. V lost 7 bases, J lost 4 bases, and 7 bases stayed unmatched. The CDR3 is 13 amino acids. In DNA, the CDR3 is TGTGCCAGCACACCCTCGGGGGGTTACGAGCAGTACGTC. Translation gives CASTPSGGYEQYV.

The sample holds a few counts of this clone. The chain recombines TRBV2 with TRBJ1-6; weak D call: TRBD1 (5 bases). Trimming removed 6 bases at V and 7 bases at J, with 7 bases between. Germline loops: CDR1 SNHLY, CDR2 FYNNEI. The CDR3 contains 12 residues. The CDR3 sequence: CASRGQNSPLHF. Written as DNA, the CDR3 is TGTGCCAGCAGGGGGCAGAATTCACCCCTCCACTTT. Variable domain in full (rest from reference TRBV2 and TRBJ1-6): EPEVTQTPSHQVTQMGQEVILRCVPISNHLYFYWYRQILGQKVEFLVSFYNNEISEKSEIFDDQFSVERPDGSNFTLKIRSTKLEDSAMYFCASRGQNSPLHFGNGTRLTVT.

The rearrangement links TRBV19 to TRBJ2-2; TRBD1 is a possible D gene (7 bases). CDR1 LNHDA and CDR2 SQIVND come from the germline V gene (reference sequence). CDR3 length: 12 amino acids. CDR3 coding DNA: TGTCTTACGGCAGGGGGGACCGGGGAGCTGTTTTTT. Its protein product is CLTAGGTGELFF.

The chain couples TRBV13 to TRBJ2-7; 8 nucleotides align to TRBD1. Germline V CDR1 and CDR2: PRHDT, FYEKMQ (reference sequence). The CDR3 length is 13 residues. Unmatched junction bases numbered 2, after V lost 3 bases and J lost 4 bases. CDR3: CASSFGQGYEQYV. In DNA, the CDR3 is TGTGCCAGCAGCTTCGGACAGGGATACGAGCAGTACGTC.

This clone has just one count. The CDR3 spells CASSPVQDSYEQYF. The CDR3 coding sequence is TGTGCCAGCTCACCAGTCCAGGACTCTTACGAGCAGTACTTC. The chain carries TRBV18 and TRBJ2-7; TRBD2 is a possible D gene (5 bases). This CDR3 spans 14 amino acids. Germline CDR1 KGHSH, CDR2 LQKENI. Trimming stripped 2 bases from V and 4 bases from J, with 12 bases between.

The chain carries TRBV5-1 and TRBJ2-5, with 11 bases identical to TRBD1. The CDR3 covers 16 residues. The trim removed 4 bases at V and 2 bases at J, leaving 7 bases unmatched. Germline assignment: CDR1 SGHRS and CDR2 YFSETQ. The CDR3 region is CASSQPGQGEQETQYF. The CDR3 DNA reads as TGCGCCAGCAGCCAGCCGGGACAGGGGGAACAAGAGACCCAGTACTTC.

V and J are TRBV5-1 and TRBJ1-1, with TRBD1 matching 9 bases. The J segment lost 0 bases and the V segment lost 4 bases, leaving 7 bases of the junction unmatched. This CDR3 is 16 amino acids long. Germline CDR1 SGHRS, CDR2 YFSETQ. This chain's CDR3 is CASSLGTGSMNTEAFF. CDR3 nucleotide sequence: TGCGCCAGCAGCCTCGGGACAGGGTCGATGAACACTGAAGCTTTCTTT.

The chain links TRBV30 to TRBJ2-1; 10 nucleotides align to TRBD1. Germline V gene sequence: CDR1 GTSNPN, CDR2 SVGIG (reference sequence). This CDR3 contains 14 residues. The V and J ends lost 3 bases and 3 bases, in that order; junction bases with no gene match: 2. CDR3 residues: CAWSWDRGYNEQFF. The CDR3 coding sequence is TGTGCCTGGAGCTGGGACAGGGGCTACAATGAGCAGTTCTTC. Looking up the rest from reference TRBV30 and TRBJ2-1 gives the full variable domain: SQTIHQWPATLVQPVGSPLSLECTVEGTSNPNLYWYRQAAGRGLQLLFYSVGIGQISSEVPQNLSASRPQDRQFILSSKKLLLSDSGFYLCAWSWDRGYNEQFFGPGTRLTVL.

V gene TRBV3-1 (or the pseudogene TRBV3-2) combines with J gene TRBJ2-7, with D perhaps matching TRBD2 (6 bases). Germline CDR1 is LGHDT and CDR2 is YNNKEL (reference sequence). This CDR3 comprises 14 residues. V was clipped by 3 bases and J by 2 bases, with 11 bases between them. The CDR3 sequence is CASSQRGLPYEQYF. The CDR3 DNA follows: TGTGCCAGCAGCCAGAGGGGACTTCCCTACGAGCAGTACTTC.

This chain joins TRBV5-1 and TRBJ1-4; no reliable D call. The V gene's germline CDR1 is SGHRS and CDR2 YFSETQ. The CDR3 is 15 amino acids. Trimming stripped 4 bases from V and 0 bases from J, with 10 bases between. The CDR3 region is CASSTGWSTNEKLFF. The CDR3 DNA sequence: TGCGCCAGCAGCACCGGGTGGTCAACTAATGAAAAACTGTTTTTT.

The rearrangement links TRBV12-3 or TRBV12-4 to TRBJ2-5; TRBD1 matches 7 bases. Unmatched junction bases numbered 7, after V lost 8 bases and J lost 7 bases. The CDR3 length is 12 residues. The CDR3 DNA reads TGTGCCAGCGAGGGGGCCCCTAGGACCCAGTACTTC. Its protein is CASEGAPRTQYF.

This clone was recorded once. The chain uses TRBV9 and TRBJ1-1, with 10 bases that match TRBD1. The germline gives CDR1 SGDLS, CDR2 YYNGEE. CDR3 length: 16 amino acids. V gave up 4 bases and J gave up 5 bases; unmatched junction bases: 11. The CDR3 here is CASSPHRDRGNTEAFF. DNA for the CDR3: TGTGCCAGCAGCCCTCACCGGGACAGGGGTAATACTGAAGCTTTCTTT. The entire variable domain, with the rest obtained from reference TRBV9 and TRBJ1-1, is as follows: DSGVTQTPKHLITATGQRVTLRCSPRSGDLSVYWYQQSLDQGLQFLIQYYNGEERAKGNILERFSAQQFPDLHSELNLSSLELGDSALYFCASSPHRDRGNTEAFFGQGTRLTVV.

The CDR3 region has the DNA TGTGCCAGCAGTTTAGGGTCAGGCTCCTACAATGAGCAGTTCTTC. Translating it yields CASSLGSGSYNEQFF. The chain combines TRBV27 with TRBJ2-1; D not resolved. CDR3 length: 15 residues. Germline V CDR1 and CDR2: MNHEY, SMNVEV (reference sequence). V was trimmed by 2 bases and J by 0 bases, leaving 8 bases between them.